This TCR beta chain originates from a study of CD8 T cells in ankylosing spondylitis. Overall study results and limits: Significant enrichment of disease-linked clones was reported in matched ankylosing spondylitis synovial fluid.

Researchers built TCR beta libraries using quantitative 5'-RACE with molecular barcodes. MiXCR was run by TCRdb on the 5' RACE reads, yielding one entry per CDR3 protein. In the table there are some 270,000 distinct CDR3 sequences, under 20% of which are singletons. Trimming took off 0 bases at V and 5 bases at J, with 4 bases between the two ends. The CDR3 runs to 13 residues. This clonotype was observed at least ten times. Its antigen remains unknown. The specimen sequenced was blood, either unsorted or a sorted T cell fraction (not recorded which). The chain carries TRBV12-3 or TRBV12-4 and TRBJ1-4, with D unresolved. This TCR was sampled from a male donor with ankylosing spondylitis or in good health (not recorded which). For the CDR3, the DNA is TGTGCCAGCAGTTTAGCAGGGAATGAAAAACTGTTTTTT. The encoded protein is CASSLAGNEKLFF.